A selection of T cell receptor beta chains follows, all from one sample in a study of OX40 agonist ivuxolimab in advanced cancers. Data came from immunoSEQ multiplex PCR; TCRdb stores just in-frame clones and leaves some out. The repertoire holds some 46,000 clones, with roughly nine tenths as singletons. Source: CD4+ or CD8+ T cells sorted from blood, taken in a trial of the OX40 agonist ivuxolimab. The receptor source for this set is an adult with an advanced solid tumor such as melanoma, head and neck, liver or kidney cancer. Each CDR3 is given with its conserved first and last residue. A D gene is named only where the DNA matches it firmly. Clone size is shown for a subset of rows, as once, few, many or a class of expanded clone.

TRBV11-2	TRBD2	.	TRBJ2-7	TGTGCCAGCAGCCTTTGGAGGGTAGCGGGCTTCTACGAGCAGTACTTC	CASSLWRVAGFYEQYF
TRBV5-6	TRBD2	.	TRBJ2-5	TGTGCCAGCAGCTTGGTGACTAGCGGGTACCAAGAGACCCAGTACTTC	CASSLVTSGYQETQYF
TRBV7-9	.	.	TRBJ2-2	TGTGCCAGCAGCTTAGGCTCTGCGGGCACCGGGGAGCTGTTTTTT	CASSLGSAGTGELFF
TRBV21-1	.	.	TRBJ2-7	TGTGCCAGCAGCAAAATGGGTAGCACTGGCTACGAGCAGTACTTC	CASSKMGSTGYEQYF
TRBV15	TRBD1	.	TRBJ1-4	TGTGCCACCAGCGGGAGACAGGGAACTAATGAAAAACTGTTTTTT	CATSGRQGTNEKLFF
TRBV4-1	TRBD2	.	TRBJ2-1	TGCGCCAGCAGCCAAGTGGGCGCCGGCGGGAGGGCAAAGATCGACAATGAGCAGTTCTTC	CASSQVGAGGRAKIDNEQFF
TRBV29-1	.	.	TRBJ2-5	TGCAGCGGGACCTGGGGAACACAAGAGACCCAGTACTTC	CSGTWGTQETQYF
TRBV5-6	TRBD1	.	TRBJ2-3	TGTGCCAGCAGCTTTACCGGGACAGGGCGCACAGATACGCAGTATTTT	CASSFTGTGRTDTQYF
TRBV7-3	.	.	TRBJ2-1	TGTGCCAGCAGCTTAACGGTAGAATTGACTAGGGGGAATGAGCAGTTCTTC	CASSLTVELTRGNEQFF
TRBV6-5	.	.	TRBJ1-6	TGTGCCAGCAGTGTAGGTCTCGACCCCTCACCCCTCCACTTT	CASSVGLDPSPLHF
TRBV5-1	TRBD1	.	TRBJ1-1	TGCGCCAGCAGCTCGGGGACAGGGTGGGACACTGAAGCTTTCTTT	CASSSGTGWDTEAFF
TRBV28	TRBD1	few	TRBJ2-7	TGTGCCAGCAGCAGACAGGGGGGCCTCTACGAGCAGTACTTC	CASSRQGGLYEQYF
TRBV25-1	.	.	TRBJ1-1	TGTGCCAGCACCGAGGGAAGCGGCGAAGCTTTCTTT	CASTEGSGEAFF
TRBV2	.	.	TRBJ2-4	TGTGCCAGCAGTGAACTGGGCCTCAAAAACATTCAGTACTTC	CASSELGLKNIQYF
TRBV14	.	once	TRBJ2-2	TGTGCCAGCAGCCCCCTGGGACAACTGGCGAACACCGGGGAGCTGTTTTTT	CASSPLGQLANTGELFF
TRBV7-2	.	.	TRBJ1-2	TGTGCCAGCAGCTTAGCGAGGAGGACCTACACCTTC	CASSLARRTYTF
TRBV27	TRBD2	few	TRBJ2-2	TGTGCCAGCAGGCGGACTAGCACCACCGGGGAGCTGTTTTTT	CASRRTSTTGELFF
TRBV5-1	.	.	TRBJ2-5	TGCGCCAGCAGCCAACGGGATGGGACGTGGGAGACCCAGTACTTC	CASSQRDGTWETQYF
TRBV5-4	.	.	TRBJ2-3	TGTGCCAGCAGCCAGAGCCCTAGCACAGATACGCAGTATTTT	CASSQSPSTDTQYF
TRBV9	TRBD1	.	TRBJ1-5	TGTGCCAGCAGCGCGACAGGGTCTAGCAATCAGCCCCAGCATTTT	CASSATGSSNQPQHF
TRBV6-1	.	.	TRBJ2-7	TGTGCCAGCAAGGTTGGGAGGGGGTTGGCCTACGAGCAGTACTTC	CASKVGRGLAYEQYF
TRBV7-9	TRBD2	.	TRBJ2-5	TGTGCCAGCAGCTTCACTAGCGGGAGAGAGACCCAGTACTTC	CASSFTSGRETQYF
TRBV28	TRBD2	.	TRBJ2-4	TGTGCCAGCAGGATGAGACTAGCGGGGGGGTTAGCCAAAAACATTCAGTACTTC	CASRMRLAGGLAKNIQYF
TRBV4-1	TRBD1	.	TRBJ1-1	TGCGCCAGCAGCCCGCAAACTGGGACAGGGGTTAGCACTGAAGCTTTCTTT	CASSPQTGTGVSTEAFF